This T cell receptor (beta chain) was captured by sequencing in a study of siplizumab effects on memory and regulatory T cells. Sequencing of each sample assayed some 10^5 TCR templates. Some clones are missing from TCRdb's copy, which holds only in-frame ones; the method was immunoSEQ multiplex PCR. The sample carries tens of thousands of clones, roughly 80% recorded once. The CDR3 contains 15 residues. Between the trimmed V and J ends, which lost 8 bases and 0 bases, there was a span of 16 bases. Per germline, CDR1 SEHNR and CDR2 FQNEAQ (reference sequence). Worth noting for this clone: Antigen unknown.

Regarding the study as a whole: No functional test confirmed suppression by proliferating siplizumab-culture Tregs.

This clonotype originated in a human donor in good health. Sequencing was done on a sample of memory CD4+ T cells sorted from blood. The V gene is TRBV7-9, the J gene TRBJ1-1; no definite D call. CDR3 sequence reads: CASPSPGRLNTEAFF. As DNA, the CDR3 is TGTGCCAGCCCGTCCCCCGGCAGATTGAACACTGAAGCTTTCTTT.